This TCR beta chain was captured in a study of glioma-infiltrating T cells after dendritic cell vaccination. This CDR3 has 13 amino acids. CDR1 and CDR2 from the germline V gene are SEHNR and FQNEAQ (reference sequence). The ends were cut back, 1 base at V and 8 bases at J, with 11 bases in the middle. The primer mix had 60 V beta and 13 J beta primers. Repertoires were generated with immunoSEQ multiplex PCR, while TCRdb's copy carries only in-frame clones and drops some. The sample holds over 55,000 clones, around 81% seen once. This sequence originates from a human donor with glioblastoma. The chain is built from TRBV7-9 and TRBJ1-2; no definite D call. The starting material was blood, obtained before dendritic cell vaccination. The CDR3 here is CASSLGFPGGYTF. The CDR3 nucleotides read TGTGCCAGCAGCTTAGGATTCCCGGGGGGCTACACCTTC.